This T cell receptor beta chain was found in a study of blood T cell repertoires in COVID-19. Study-level background: From the United States, Italy and Spain came samples of acute and convalescent COVID-19. PBMCs, B-cell-depleted T cells, or T cells were the source of the cDNA or gDNA that made up the material.

Original methodology: Amplification with reference gene primers provided the estimates of nucleated cell counts. This table comes from immunoSEQ multiplex PCR, and its TCRdb copy is limited to in-frame clones, with some not included. The DNA gave D and trimming, while V, J and clone size come from that table. The table shows roughly 130,000 clones, with roughly 84% occurring only once. There are 15 residues in the CDR3. CDR1 is SGHRS, CDR2 YFSETQ, per germline. Trimming cost V 4 bases and J 3 bases; bases outside gene matches: 7. Sequenced material: peripheral blood. The TCR originated in a woman in her thirties who had recovered from COVID-19. V and J are TRBV5-1 and TRBJ2-1; TRBD1 agrees at 7 bases. CDR3 sequence reads: CASSIGQVNYNEQFF. Written as DNA, the CDR3 is TGCGCCAGCAGCATAGGACAGGTTAACTACAATGAGCAGTTCTTC.